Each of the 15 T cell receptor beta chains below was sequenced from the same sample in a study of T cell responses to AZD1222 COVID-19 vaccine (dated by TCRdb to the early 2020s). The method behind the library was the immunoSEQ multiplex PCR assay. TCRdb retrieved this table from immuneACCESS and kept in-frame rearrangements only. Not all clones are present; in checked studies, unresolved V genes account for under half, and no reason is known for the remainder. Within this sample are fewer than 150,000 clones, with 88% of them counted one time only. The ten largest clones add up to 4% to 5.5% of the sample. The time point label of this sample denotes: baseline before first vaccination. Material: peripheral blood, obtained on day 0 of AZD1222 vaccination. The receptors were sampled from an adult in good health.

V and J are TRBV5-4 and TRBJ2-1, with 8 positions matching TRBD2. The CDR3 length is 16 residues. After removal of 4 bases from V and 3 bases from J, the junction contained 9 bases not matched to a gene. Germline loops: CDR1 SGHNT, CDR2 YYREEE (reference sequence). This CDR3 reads CASSPTGGNLYNEQFF. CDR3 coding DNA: TGTGCCAGCAGCCCTACGGGGGGGAACCTCTACAATGAGCAGTTCTTC.

CDR3: CASSQAGSTDTQYF. Here the CDR3 DNA reads TGTGCCAGCAGTCAAGCAGGTAGCACAGATACGCAGTATTTT. The chain is built from TRBV25-1 and TRBJ2-3; D is undetermined. Trimming took 5 bases from V and 0 from J, leaving 9 bases between them. Germline V lookup: CDR1 MGHDK, CDR2 SYGVNS. This CDR3 region has 14 residues.

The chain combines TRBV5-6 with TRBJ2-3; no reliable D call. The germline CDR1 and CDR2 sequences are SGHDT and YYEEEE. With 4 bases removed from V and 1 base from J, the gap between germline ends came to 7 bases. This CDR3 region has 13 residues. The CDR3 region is CASSAPGTDTQYF. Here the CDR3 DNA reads TGTGCCAGCAGCGCCCCGGGCACAGATACGCAGTATTTT.

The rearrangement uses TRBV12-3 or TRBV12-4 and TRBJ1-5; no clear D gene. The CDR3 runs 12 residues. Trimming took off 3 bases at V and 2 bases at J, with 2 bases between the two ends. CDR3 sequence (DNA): TGTGCCAGCAGTTTGGGCAATCAGCCCCAGCATTTT. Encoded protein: CASSLGNQPQHF.

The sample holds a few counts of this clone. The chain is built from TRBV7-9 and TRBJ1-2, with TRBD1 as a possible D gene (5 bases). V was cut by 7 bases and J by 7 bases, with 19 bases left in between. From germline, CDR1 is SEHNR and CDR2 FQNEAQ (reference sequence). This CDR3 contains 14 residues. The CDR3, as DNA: TGTGCCAGCACCATATCGGGGGGGGAGAGTGGCTACACCTTC. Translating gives CASTISGGESGYTF.

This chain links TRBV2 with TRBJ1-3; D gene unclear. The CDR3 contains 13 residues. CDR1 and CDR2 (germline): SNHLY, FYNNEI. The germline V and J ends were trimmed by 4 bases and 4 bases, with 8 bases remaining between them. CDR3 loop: CASSVNIGNTIYF. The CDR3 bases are TGTGCCAGCAGTGTAAATATAGGAAACACCATATATTTT.

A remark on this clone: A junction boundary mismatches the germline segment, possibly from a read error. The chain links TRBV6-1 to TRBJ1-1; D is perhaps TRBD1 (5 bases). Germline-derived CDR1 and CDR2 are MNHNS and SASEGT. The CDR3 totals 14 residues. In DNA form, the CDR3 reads TGTGCCAGCAGCGAAGGGGTAGGGTATCCTGAAGCTTTCTTT. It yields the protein CASSEGVGYPEAFF.

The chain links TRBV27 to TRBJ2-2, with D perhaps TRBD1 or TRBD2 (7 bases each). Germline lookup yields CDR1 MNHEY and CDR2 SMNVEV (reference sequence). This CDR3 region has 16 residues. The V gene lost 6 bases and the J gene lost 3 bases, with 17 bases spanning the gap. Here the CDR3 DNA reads TGTGCCAGCAGGAGGGGGGGGACAGATTACACCGGGGAGCTGTTTTTT. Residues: CASRRGGTDYTGELFF.

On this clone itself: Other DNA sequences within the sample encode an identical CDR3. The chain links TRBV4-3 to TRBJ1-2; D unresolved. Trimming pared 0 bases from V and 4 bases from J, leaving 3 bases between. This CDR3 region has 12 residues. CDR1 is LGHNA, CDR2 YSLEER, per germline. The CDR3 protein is CASSQDSYGYTF. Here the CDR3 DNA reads TGCGCCAGCAGCCAAGACTCCTATGGCTACACCTTC.

For the CDR3, the DNA is TGTGCCAGCAGCTCCTATTACGGGGGCTGGAACACCGGGGAGCTGTTTTTT. Amino acid sequence: CASSSYYGGWNTGELFF. The chain links TRBV5-6 to TRBJ2-2, with D perhaps given as TRBD1 or TRBD2 (6 bases each). The V end was cut by 3 bases, the J end by 1 base, with 16 bases between. This CDR3 spans 17 amino acids. CDR1 and CDR2 from the germline V gene are SGHDT and YYEEEE.

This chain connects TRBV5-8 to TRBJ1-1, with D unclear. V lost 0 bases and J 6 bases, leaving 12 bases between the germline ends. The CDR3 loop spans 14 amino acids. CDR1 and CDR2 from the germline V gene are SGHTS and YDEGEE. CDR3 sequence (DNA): TGTGCCAGCAGCTTGGCATGGCGAACGGCTGAAGCTTTCTTT. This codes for CASSLAWRTAEAFF.

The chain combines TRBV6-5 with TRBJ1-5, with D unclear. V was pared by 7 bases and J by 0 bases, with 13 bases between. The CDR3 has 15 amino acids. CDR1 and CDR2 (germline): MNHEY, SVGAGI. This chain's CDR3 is CASTRGVGSNQPQHF. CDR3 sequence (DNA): TGTGCCAGCACTCGCGGCGTGGGTAGCAATCAGCCCCAGCATTTT.

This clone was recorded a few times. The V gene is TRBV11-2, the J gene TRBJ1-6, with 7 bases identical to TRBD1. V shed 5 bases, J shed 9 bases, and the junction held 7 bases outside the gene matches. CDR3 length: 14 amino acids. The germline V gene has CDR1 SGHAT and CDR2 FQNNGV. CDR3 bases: TGTGCCAGCAGCACGGGGGACAGCTCTTCACCCCTCCACTTT. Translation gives CASSTGDSSSPLHF.

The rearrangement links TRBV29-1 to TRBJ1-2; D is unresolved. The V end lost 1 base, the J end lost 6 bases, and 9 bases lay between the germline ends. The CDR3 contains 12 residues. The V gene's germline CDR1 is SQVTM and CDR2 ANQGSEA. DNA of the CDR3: TGCAGCGTTGAAGGGCCCGGAAATGGCTACACCTTC. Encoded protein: CSVEGPGNGYTF.

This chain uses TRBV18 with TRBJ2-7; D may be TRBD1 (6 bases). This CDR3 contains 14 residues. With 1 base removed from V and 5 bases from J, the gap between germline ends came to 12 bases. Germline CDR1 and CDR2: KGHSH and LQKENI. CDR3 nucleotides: TGTGCCAGCTCACCACGGCCACAGGGAGACGAGCAGTACTTC. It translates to CASSPRPQGDEQYF.